A single sample is the source of the 20 T cell receptor beta chains below, sequenced in a study of PD-L1 blockade in urothelial cancer. The table came from immunoSEQ multiplex PCR; TCRdb's copy has only in-frame clones and leaves some out. The repertoire holds under 120,000 clones, with under 85% as singletons. The specimen comprised PBMCs, sampled around atezolizumab (anti-PD-L1) treatment. These receptor sequences come from a man aged 45-65 years with urothelial cancer.

This chain connects TRBV5-5 to TRBJ2-3; D not resolved. Between the trimmed V and J ends, which lost 2 bases and 4 bases, there was a span of 8 bases. CDR3 size: 13 residues. CDR1 and CDR2 (germline): SGHKS, YYEKEE (reference sequence). The chain's CDR3 is CASSFTLADTQYF. The CDR3 DNA reads TGTGCCAGCAGCTTCACTTTGGCAGATACGCAGTATTTT.

The gene calls are TRBV18 and TRBJ2-7, with 12 bases fitting TRBD2. In germline, CDR1 is KGHSH, CDR2 LQKENI. Trimming took 4 bases from V and 1 from J; bases not matched to a gene: 11. The CDR3 runs 18 residues. The CDR3 region is CASSLRTSGTYRSYEQYF. The CDR3 DNA follows: TGTGCCAGCTCACTTAGGACTAGCGGGACCTACAGGTCCTACGAGCAGTACTTC.

This clone was observed a few times. The chain has TRBV27 and TRBJ1-6, with D possibly being TRBD1 (6 bases). Between the trimmed V and J ends, which lost 6 bases and 12 bases, there was a span of 24 bases. Per germline, CDR1 MNHEY and CDR2 SMNVEV (reference sequence). The CDR3 totals 16 residues. The CDR3 DNA follows: TGTGCCAGCAGATACAACCGGGGGGCAGAGGGGCGACCCCTCCACTTT. Amino acid sequence: CASRYNRGAEGRPLHF.

This clone was detected a few times. The rearrangement links TRBV11-2 to TRBJ1-2, with 7 bases fitting TRBD1. J was trimmed by 8 bases and V by 3 bases; bases with no gene match: 6. Germline V lookup: CDR1 SGHAT, CDR2 FQNNGV. The CDR3 covers 13 residues. CDR3 coding DNA: TGTGCCAGCAGCTTCACAGGGGAGCGGGGCTACACCTTC. Its translation is CASSFTGERGYTF.

This rearrangement joins TRBV19 to TRBJ2-7; D possibly corresponds to TRBD2 (5 bases). From germline, CDR1 is LNHDA and CDR2 SQIVND (reference sequence). With 5 bases removed from V and 3 bases from J, the gap between germline ends came to 20 bases. The CDR3 sequence is 16 residues long. CDR3 nucleotide sequence: TGTGCCAGTAGTGGATCCAGGACGGGGATGAACTACGAGCAGTACTTC. It yields the protein CASSGSRTGMNYEQYF.

The J gene is TRBJ1-3, the V gene TRBV28; the match to TRBD1 covers 10 bases. The CDR3 contains 16 residues. Germline V lookup: CDR1 MDHEN, CDR2 SYDVKM. With V trimmed by 1 base and J by 4 bases, 4 bases remained unmatched. Written as DNA, the CDR3 is TGTGCCAGCAGTTTATTCGGGACAGGGGCAGGAAACACCATATATTTT. It yields the protein CASSLFGTGAGNTIYF.

The chain couples TRBV11-2 to TRBJ2-7; TRBD2 matches at 11 bases. Trimming at V came to 3 bases and at J to 2 bases, leaving 3 bases not matched to a gene. Germline V gene data show CDR1 as SGHAT and CDR2 as FQNNGV. The length of the CDR3 is 15 residues. The CDR3 loop is CASSLGTSGTYEQYF. As DNA, the CDR3 is TGTGCCAGCAGCTTGGGGACTAGCGGAACCTACGAGCAGTACTTC. Full variable domain (rest looked up from reference TRBV11-2 and TRBJ2-7): EAGVAQSPRYKIIEKRQSVAFWCNPISGHATLYWYQQILGQGPKLLIQFQNNGVVDDSQLPKDRFSAERLKGVDSTLKIQPAKLEDSAVYLCASSLGTSGTYEQYFGPGTRLTVT.

This clone was recorded only once. The gene calls are TRBV5-1 and TRBJ2-7; no firm D call. The CDR3 has 14 amino acids. Trimming removed 0 bases from V and 5 bases from J, with 12 bases in between. The germline V gene encodes CDR1 SGHRS and CDR2 YFSETQ. The CDR3 nucleotides read TGCGCCAGCAGCTTGGTAGTTCCCCCCAACGAGCAGTACTTC. Protein product: CASSLVVPPNEQYF.

The chain combines TRBV6-1 with TRBJ2-5; TRBD2 matches at 14 bases. V was clipped by 4 bases and J by 6 bases; unmatched bases: 10. The CDR3 has 17 residues. Germline CDR1 reads MNHNS; CDR2 reads SASEGT. This CDR3 reads CASSVGLAGELSQTQYF. CDR3 sequence (DNA): TGTGCCAGCAGTGTGGGACTAGCGGGAGAGTTGTCCCAGACCCAGTACTTC.

The count of this clone is one. This chain connects TRBV15 to TRBJ2-7, with 8 bases matching TRBD1. V was clipped by 1 base and J by 2 bases; unmatched bases: 1. CDR3 length: 14 residues. Germline assignment: CDR1 LNHNV and CDR2 YYDKDF (reference sequence). CDR3 in amino acids: CATSRVGQAYEQYF. In nucleotides, the CDR3 is TGTGCCACCAGCAGAGTGGGACAGGCCTACGAGCAGTACTTC.

The rearrangement links TRBV5-8 to TRBJ2-1; TRBD2 matches 9 bases. The CDR3 length is 15 residues. CDR1 is SGHTS, CDR2 YDEGEE, per germline. J lost 1 base, V lost 6 bases, and 5 bases had no gene match. The CDR3 coding sequence is TGTGCCAGCATCCGACTAGCGGATTCCTACAATGAGCAGTTCTTC. The encoded protein is CASIRLADSYNEQFF.

The chain combines TRBV29-1 with TRBJ2-7, with 8 bases fitting TRBD1. Germline values: CDR1 SQVTM, CDR2 ANQGSEA. Losses at the gene ends were 2 bases for V and 3 bases for J; bases not matched to a gene: 6. This CDR3 comprises 14 residues. Here the CDR3 DNA reads TGCAGCGTTGAAATGGGGACAGGCCTCTACGAGCAGTACTTC. Translated, it gives CSVEMGTGLYEQYF.

The chain recombines TRBV5-1 with TRBJ2-3, with 9 nucleotides matching TRBD2. Germline V CDR1 and CDR2: SGHRS, YFSETQ. The CDR3 runs to 15 residues. J was trimmed by 4 bases and V by 2 bases; bases with no gene match: 5. The CDR3 spells CASSLDGTSPDTQYF. The DNA of the CDR3 is TGCGCCAGCAGCTTAGACGGGACTAGCCCAGATACGCAGTATTTT.

This chain joins TRBV19 and TRBJ2-3; D call uncertain. The CDR3 covers 15 residues. CDR1 is LNHDA, CDR2 SQIVND, per germline (reference sequence). V was shortened by 5 bases and J by 3 bases, with 15 bases between the two germline ends. CDR3 DNA: TGTGCCAGTAGTTCCTTCGTTCGAGCGACAGATACGCAGTATTTT. This encodes CASSSFVRATDTQYF.

The chain has TRBV11-2 and TRBJ2-7; no clear D gene. The V and J ends lost 5 bases and 5 bases respectively, with 10 bases between them. The length of the CDR3 is 12 residues. The germline V gene has CDR1 SGHAT and CDR2 FQNNGV. CDR3 in amino acids: CASSPVLHEQYF. The CDR3 coding sequence is TGTGCCAGCAGCCCCGTCCTCCACGAGCAGTACTTC.

The V gene is TRBV19, the J gene TRBJ2-3; 7 positions agree with TRBD1. The V gene's germline CDR1 is LNHDA and CDR2 SQIVND (reference sequence). Unmatched junction bases numbered 3, after V lost 4 bases and J lost 2 bases. This CDR3 contains 14 residues. DNA of the CDR3: TGTGCCAGTAGTACAGGGGGTTACACAGATACGCAGTATTTT. It encodes CASSTGGYTDTQYF.

The chain recombines TRBV12-5 with TRBJ2-1; 9 bases align to TRBD1. J was trimmed by 8 bases and V by 6 bases; bases with no gene match: 8. This CDR3 comprises 14 residues. The germline V gene encodes CDR1 LGHNT and CDR2 FRNRAP. CDR3 sequence: CASGAGQGGHEQFF. In nucleotides, the CDR3 is TGTGCTAGTGGAGCGGGACAGGGAGGGCATGAGCAGTTCTTC.

This rearrangement joins TRBV9 to TRBJ2-5, with D possibly matching TRBD2 (5 bases). CDR1 SGDLS and CDR2 YYNGEE come from the germline V gene. The V end was cut by 0 bases, the J end by 4 bases, with 7 bases between. CDR3 length equals 13 residues. CDR3 protein: CASSVVGGETQYF. CDR3 in DNA: TGTGCCAGCAGCGTAGTAGGAGGAGAGACCCAGTACTTC.

The chain employs TRBV7-6 and TRBJ2-7; 13 positions match TRBD2. Germline CDR1 SGHVS, CDR2 FNYEAQ. The CDR3 covers 16 residues. V gave up 5 bases and J gave up 6 bases; unmatched junction bases: 10. The CDR3 nucleotides read TGTGCCAGCAGCCTCGGGACTAGCGGGACCGGGGCCGAGCAGTACTTC. Translated: CASSLGTSGTGAEQYF.

This chain joins TRBV10-1 and TRBJ2-1; D is possibly TRBD1 (5 bases). Trimming took 7 bases from V and 4 from J, leaving 14 bases between them. Germline CDR1 WNHNN, CDR2 SYGVQD (reference sequence). CDR3 length equals 14 residues. The CDR3 protein is CASKNGHFYNEQFF. In nucleotides, the CDR3 is TGCGCCAGCAAAAATGGACATTTTTACAATGAGCAGTTCTTC.